This T cell receptor beta chain derives from a study of blood T cell repertoires in COVID-19. This CDR3 is built from 16 residues. Looked up from germline, CDR1 is MNHNS and CDR2 is SASEGT. Trimming removed 4 bases from V and 4 bases from J, with 19 bases in between. Original processing notes: The authors estimated nucleated cell counts from reference gene primer amplification. TCRdb's table, derived via immunoSEQ multiplex PCR, lists solely in-frame clones and lacks some. The V and J calls and the clone size are those of that table, but D and trimming were determined from the DNA. The data hold more than 85,000 clones, with around three quarters observed a single time.

The sequenced sample was peripheral blood. The rearrangement links TRBV6-1 to TRBJ1-1; a possible D gene is TRBD1 (5 bases). This sequence was found in a woman aged 55-69 years with acute or convalescent COVID-19. The CDR3 here is CASSGDSRDRGTEAFF. CDR3 nucleotide sequence: TGTGCCAGCAGTGGAGATAGTAGGGATAGGGGCACTGAAGCTTTCTTT.